These 18 T cell receptor beta chains were sequenced from one sample in a study of T cell changes during pregnancy in multiple sclerosis (dated by TCRdb to between 2018 and 2021). Library generation was performed with the immunoSEQ multiplex PCR assay. Here the immuneACCESS table is served through TCRdb, limited to in-frame sequences with V and J called. Missing clones are a known gap in these copies; in checked studies unresolved V genes cover under half, and the rest lacks a known reason. The sample table contains tens of thousands of clones; only one count was recorded for around 93% of them. The top ten constitute about 0.99% of the sample. Here the sequenced sample was peripheral blood, taken after pregnancy. Receptors originate from a female donor with multiple sclerosis, enrolled in a pregnancy study.

The chain is built from TRBV7-3 and TRBJ2-1; D not resolved. The germline V gene encodes CDR1 SGHTA and CDR2 FQGTGA. The CDR3 runs 14 residues. Trimming took 5 bases from V and 0 from J, leaving 8 bases between them. CDR3 DNA: TGTGCCAGCAGCATCCATAGCTCCTACAATGAGCAGTTCTTC. Translated, it gives CASSIHSSYNEQFF.

The V and J genes are TRBV7-3 and TRBJ2-2; 14 bases are a match to TRBD2. V dropped 5 bases and J dropped 6; count of bases not matched to a gene: 5. Per the germline V gene, CDR1 is SGHTA and CDR2 is FQGTGA. CDR3 size: 16 residues. The CDR3 reads CASSRRLAGGPGELFF. The CDR3 DNA reads TGTGCCAGCAGCCGGAGACTAGCGGGGGGGCCCGGGGAGCTGTTTTTT. Complete variable domain (other parts from reference TRBV7-3 and TRBJ2-2): GAGVSQTPSNKVTEKGKYVELRCDPISGHTALYWYRQSLGQGPEFLIYFQGTGAADDSGLPNDRFFAVRPEGSVSTLKIQRTERGDSAVYLCASSRRLAGGPGELFFGEGSRLTVL.

The V call is TRBV10-3, the J call TRBJ2-1; TRBD2 might be the D (7 bases). V dropped 0 bases and J dropped 9 bases, with 18 bases sitting between them. Per the germline V gene, CDR1 is ENHRY and CDR2 is SYGVKD. There are 16 residues in the CDR3. CDR3 sequence: CAISESRGGAGGEQFF. The CDR3 bases are TGTGCCATCAGTGAGTCGAGAGGGGGGGCCGGGGGTGAGCAGTTCTTC.

The chain has TRBV28 and TRBJ2-2, with 10 bases matching TRBD1. This CDR3 is 16 amino acids long. V trimming: 4 bases; J trimming: 4 bases; junction bases outside the gene matches: 6. Germline V gene data show CDR1 as MDHEN and CDR2 as SYDVKM. Written as DNA, the CDR3 is TGTGCCAGCAGTTCATTACGACAGGGGGCCACCGGGGAGCTGTTTTTT. Translating gives CASSSLRQGATGELFF. Looking up the rest from reference TRBV28 and TRBJ2-2 gives the full variable domain: DVKVTQSSRYLVKRTGEKVFLECVQDMDHENMFWYRQDPGLGLRLIYFSYDVKMKEKGDIPEGYSVSREKKERFSLILESASTNQTSMYLCASSSLRQGATGELFFGEGSRLTVL.

The genes are TRBV7-9 and TRBJ1-5, with 8 bases fitting TRBD1. Germline V gene sequence: CDR1 SEHNR, CDR2 FQNEAQ (reference sequence). The ends lost 5 bases at V and 0 bases at J; junction bases unmatched: 3. CDR3 size: 15 residues. The CDR3 region has the DNA TGTGCCAGCAGCCCGGGACAGGATAGCAATCAGCCCCAGCATTTT. Translated, it gives CASSPGQDSNQPQHF.

This chain joins TRBV6-1 and TRBJ2-1; 13 bases agree with TRBD2. Per germline, CDR1 MNHNS and CDR2 SASEGT. V lost 4 bases and J lost 8; bases outside the gene matches: 8. The CDR3 is 16 amino acids. CDR3 in DNA: TGTGCCAGCAGTGGGAGGACTAGCGGGGGTAGACATGAGCAGTTCTTC. Protein sequence: CASSGRTSGGRHEQFF.

The rearrangement uses TRBV2 and TRBJ1-4; TRBD1 agrees at 8 bases. The J segment lost 8 bases and the V segment lost 3 bases, leaving 2 bases of the junction unmatched. The germline CDR1 and CDR2 sequences are SNHLY and FYNNEI. The CDR3 is 13 amino acids. In nucleotides, the CDR3 is TGTGCCAGCAGTGAGACAGGGGAGGAAAAACTGTTTTTT. Its translation: CASSETGEEKLFF.

The chain couples TRBV19 to TRBJ1-1; TRBD1 matches 11 bases. CDR3 length: 15 amino acids. Germline CDR1 reads LNHDA; CDR2 reads SQIVND (reference sequence). Trimming removed 5 bases from V and 0 bases from J; junction bases left unmatched: 2. This CDR3 reads CASSWDRGLNTEAFF. The CDR3 nucleotides are TGTGCCAGTAGTTGGGACAGGGGGTTGAACACTGAAGCTTTCTTT.

The chain has TRBV4-1 and TRBJ2-3; TRBD2 matches 8 bases. Trimming removed 0 bases from V and 4 bases from J; junction bases left unmatched: 9. The length of the CDR3 is 17 residues. Per the germline V gene, CDR1 is MGHRA and CDR2 is YSYEKL. In nucleotides, the CDR3 is TGCGCCAGCAGCCAAGATTTCGGCGGGGGGACCGCAGATACGCAGTATTTT. As protein: CASSQDFGGGTADTQYF.

This rearrangement joins TRBV29-1 to TRBJ2-1; D is perhaps TRBD1 (6 bases). The V and J ends lost 6 bases and 2 bases respectively, with 14 bases between them. This CDR3 contains 14 residues. Germline CDR1 and CDR2: SQVTM and ANQGSEA. CDR3 region: CSVKSRGPYNEQFF. The CDR3 bases are TGCAGCGTCAAAAGCAGGGGTCCCTACAATGAGCAGTTCTTC.

The rearrangement links TRBV6-5 to TRBJ1-2; D gene unclear. The CDR3 spans 15 residues. V dropped 4 bases and J dropped 8 bases, with 20 bases sitting between them. Per germline, CDR1 MNHEY and CDR2 SVGAGI. CDR3 amino acids: CASSSTSPVPGGYTF. The CDR3 coding sequence is TGTGCCAGCAGTTCGACTTCTCCAGTGCCCGGAGGCTACACCTTC.

This clone was observed once. The gene calls are TRBV10-3 and TRBJ1-1, with 9 bases aligning to TRBD1. CDR1 ENHRY and CDR2 SYGVKD come from the germline V gene. The J segment lost 1 base and the V segment lost 7 bases, leaving 7 bases of the junction unmatched. The CDR3 sequence is 15 residues long. The CDR3 nucleotides are TGTGCCATCACCAAGACAGGGGGGGAGAACACTGAAGCTTTCTTT. This translates into CAITKTGGENTEAFF.

This chain joins TRBV6-5 and TRBJ2-7, with TRBD1 matching 8 bases. The length of the CDR3 is 14 residues. The ends lost 1 base at V and 3 bases at J; junction bases unmatched: 2. Looked up from germline, CDR1 is MNHEY and CDR2 is SVGAGI. Here the CDR3 DNA reads TGTGCCAGCAGTTACTTACAGGGGGGCTACGAGCAGTACTTC. Protein sequence: CASSYLQGGYEQYF.

The CDR3, as DNA: TGTGCCAGCAGTTACGGCAGCGGGTATGGCTACACCTTC. Its protein is CASSYGSGYGYTF. The J gene is TRBJ1-2, the V gene TRBV6-5; D not certain. V was pared by 2 bases and J by 5 bases, with 9 bases between. Looked up from germline, CDR1 is MNHEY and CDR2 is SVGAGI. This CDR3 is built from 13 residues.

This clone was detected once. The chain employs TRBV7-2 and TRBJ1-4; a weak D match, TRBD1 (6 bases). Trimming took off 1 base at V and 7 bases at J, with 13 bases between the two ends. The CDR3 loop spans 15 amino acids. CDR1 and CDR2 from the germline V gene are SGHTA and FQGNSA. The CDR3 loop reads CASSLGGGLGEKLFF. CDR3 in DNA: TGTGCCAGCAGCTTAGGCGGGGGGCTGGGTGAAAAACTGTTTTTT.

The J gene is TRBJ1-6, the V gene TRBV7-9; D is undetermined. The CDR3 is 14 amino acids. Germline lookup yields CDR1 SEHNR and CDR2 FQNEAQ (reference sequence). Trimming took off 5 bases at V and 7 bases at J, with 12 bases between the two ends. Here the CDR3 DNA reads TGTGCCAGCAGCCTAGGACGGGAGAATTCACCCCTCCACTTT. It encodes CASSLGRENSPLHF.

The J gene is TRBJ2-1, the V gene TRBV7-6; 12 positions match TRBD2. CDR3 length equals 18 residues. Germline V gives CDR1 SGHVS, CDR2 FNYEAQ. V gave up 5 bases and J gave up 0 bases; unmatched junction bases: 8. The CDR3 protein is CASSLRTSGAISYNEQFF. DNA of the CDR3: TGTGCCAGCAGCCTCCGGACTAGCGGGGCTATCTCCTACAATGAGCAGTTCTTC. The full variable domain, completed using reference TRBV7-6 and TRBJ2-1, is GAGVSQSPRYKVTKRGQDVALRCDPISGHVSLYWYRQALGQGPEFLTYFNYEAQQDKSGLPNDRFSAERPEGSISTLTIQRTEQRDSAMYRCASSLRTSGAISYNEQFFGPGTRLTVL.

The gene calls are TRBV10-3 and TRBJ2-3; possible D gene TRBD1, 5 bases. Germline V gene sequence: CDR1 ENHRY, CDR2 SYGVKD. Trimming removed 6 bases from V and 0 bases from J, with 7 bases in between. This CDR3 has 13 amino acids. The CDR3 is CAIRQGSTDTQYF. The CDR3 DNA follows: TGTGCCATCAGGCAGGGTAGCACAGATACGCAGTATTTT.